Listed here is a single T cell receptor (beta chain). Its antigen is still unknown. The record has no base qualities; no much larger clone is one base away. Via the germline V gene, CDR1 is SGHRS and CDR2 YFSETQ. The CDR3 contains 14 residues, cysteine and phenylalanine counted. The entry retains the CDR3 DNA only, 42 bases that are in frame from base 1. V has 4 bases trimmed and J has 5 bases trimmed; junction bases matching no gene number 9. This sample is drawn from a study of blood T cells in healthy people across ages (dated by TCRdb to 2015 to 2017). As for the study more broadly: In model experiments, roughly one uniquely barcoded TCR beta cDNA molecule per two T cells was captured by template switching. For two donors (one aged 18 to 29 and one aged 80 or older), the study analyzed two additional independent replicas of 1 million unique cDNA reads from the same blood draw. The donors were split into four age groups: young (average 16 years), middle-aged (roughly 42), aged (more than 60) and long-lived (approximately 80). To avoid experimental bias, donors of different ages were distributed randomly across sequencing lanes. Age-related changes in TCR beta repertoire diversity were measured in the study by deep sequencing normalized with unique cDNA molecular identifiers.

Summary of the overall study and its limitations: Since profiling was done on bulk unsorted PBMCs, naive and antigen-experienced compartments could not be conclusively compared. There was a strong correlation between observed TCR beta diversity and the percentage of naive T cells measured by flow cytometry. Compared with the aged group, more naive CD4+ T cells, fewer expanded clones and increased TCR diversity were shown by the long-lived group, suggesting age selection. The CMV infection status of donors was not known, potentially confounding age-related changes in expanded clonotypes. Observed TCR beta diversity per million T cells fell roughly linearly with age, and a significant reduction was already apparent by age roughly 40. Estimates of total diversity from one million sequenced T cells were regarded as lower bounds and underestimates.

Systemically healthy Caucasian individuals from Russia, approximately 39 in total and aged about 6 to 95 years, were included as donors. Ten milliliters of peripheral blood were drawn from each donor into EDTA-treated Vacutainer tubes. PBMCs were isolated by Ficoll-Paque density-gradient centrifugation, with at least 7 million obtained per sample. Trizol reagent was used to extract total RNA from the PBMCs, yielding at least 6 micrograms per sample. For every donor, flow cytometry on a PBMC aliquot measured the percentage of naive CD45RAhigh/CD27high T cells. Library method: 5' RACE. Sequencing used an Illumina HiSeq 2500. A second PCR of roughly 7 to 11 cycles was performed with a sample-barcoded 5' primer and a J-beta primer mix. A unique molecular identifier was introduced onto each TCR beta cDNA molecule by a template-switch 5' adaptor carrying 12 random nucleotides. At least 2.5 million CDR3-containing paired-end reads were obtained from each sample. The Mint cDNA synthesis kit, primed by a TRBC-specific oligonucleotide, was used to synthesize first-strand cDNA from all RNA. Following uracil-DNA glycosylase treatment, a first 18-cycle PCR with universal primers M1SS and BC2_uni_R was performed on all cDNA. On the study's bioinformatics: For normalization, 1 million high-quality reads, each with a distinct molecular identifier, were randomly selected from each sample. Reads sharing molecular identifiers were discarded rather than binned into consensus sequences. MiTCR, set to a Q25 quality threshold and the strictest error-elimination algorithm, was used for CDR3 identification, clonotype clustering and error correction. A nonparametric unseen species model with Euler transformation was used to estimate lower-bound total TCR beta diversity. TCRdb's own reprocessing of the public reads used fastp at Q25 and MiXCR and kept productive beta chains. Merged by CDR3 protein, the rows form single entries marked with the most common genes and DNA. TCRdb's processing, not the study's, gives the V and J calls here. This sample has around 780,000 distinct CDR3 sequences in its table, and approximately 60% of those were observed once. The leading ten clones occupy about a quarter of the sample.

Here the chain combines TRBV5-1 and TRBJ2-7; 7 bases in the junction line up with TRBD1. The TCR comes from a middle-aged man in good health. The sequenced sample consisted of blood. In nucleotide form, the sequence is TGCGCCAGCAGCGTGACAGGGACGTTCCACGAGCAGTACTTC. It specifies CASSVTGTFHEQYF.